This T cell receptor beta chain was sequenced for a study of blood T cell repertoires in COVID-19. Study-wide context: Samples representing acute and convalescent COVID-19 were sourced from the United States, Italy and Spain.

The CDR3 is made up of 14 amino acids. CDR1 is SNHLY, CDR2 FYNNEI, per germline. Trimming shortened V by 4 bases and J by 2 bases, and 11 bases separated the two germline ends. Clinical history as reported by participants underpinned cohort assignment. Libraries were prepared by immunoSEQ multiplex PCR; TCRdb keeps only in-frame clonotypes and omits some of them. Counted here are some 320,000 clones, roughly 85% occurring once; the ten biggest clones make up 1.5% to 2%. The sample was PBMCs or T cells enriched from blood (not recorded which). This sequence originates from a woman aged 30 to 39 who had been exposed to COVID-19. The chain is built from TRBV2 and TRBJ1-1; unclear D gene. CDR3 nucleotides: TGTGCCAGCAGTGGGCTCAGGCTAAACACTGAAGCTTTCTTT. This encodes CASSGLRLNTEAFF.